These T cell receptor beta chains were read from a single sample in a study of blood T cells in healthy people across ages. In TCRdb, the 5' RACE reads were re-called with MiXCR into one record per CDR3 protein. Among 850,000 to 1,000,000 distinct CDR3 sequences, roughly 50% were seen once, and the ten largest hold around a fifth. The sequenced material came from blood. These receptors were taken from a woman in her fifties or sixties in good health. Both conserved end residues are part of each CDR3. The order of the fields is D gene, J gene, clone size, V gene, CDR3 DNA, CDR3 protein. A D gene is named only where the DNA matches it firmly. Only part of the rows carry a size: once, few, many, or a class if the clone is expanded.

>TRBD2|TRBJ2-3|.|TRBV6-5
TGTGCCAGCAGTTACGGCGGGAGGTTTTCAGATACGCAGTATTTT
CASSYGGRFSDTQYF
>TRBD2|TRBJ2-7|few|TRBV4-2
TGTGCCAGCACCGGAGGAACTAGCGGGAGTTACAATGAGCAGTACTTC
CASTGGTSGSYNEQYF
>.|TRBJ1-1|once|TRBV5-6
TGTGCCAGCATCTCGGGAGGCAGGGTAGTGACTGAAGCTTTCTTT
CASISGGRVVTEAFF
>.|TRBJ2-5|.|TRBV27
TGTGCCAGCACATGGTGGAGCGGTGGGCAAGAGACCCAGTACTTC
CASTWWSGGQETQYF
>.|TRBJ2-3|once|TRBV5-1
TGCGCCAGCAACGAGGGACTCACAGATACGCAGTATTTT
CASNEGLTDTQYF
>.|TRBJ1-2|.|TRBV7-2
TGTGCCAGCAGTTTGACATATTCGTATGGCTACACCTTC
CASSLTYSYGYTF
>.|TRBJ2-5|few|TRBV28
TGTGCCAGCAGTTTAGAATGGGACGCGAAGACCCAGTACTTC
CASSLEWDAKTQYF
>.|TRBJ2-7|.|TRBV15
TGTGCCACCAGCAGAGATTTGGACATCCGCTACGAGCAGTACTTC
CATSRDLDIRYEQYF
>TRBD1|TRBJ2-5|few|TRBV11-2
TGTGCCAGCAGCGCGGGACAGGGGGGGGAGACCCAGTACTTC
CASSAGQGGETQYF
>TRBD1|TRBJ2-3|many|TRBV29-1
TGCAGCGTTGACCCCGGGACAGGGGTGGCAGATACGCAGTATTTT
CSVDPGTGVADTQYF
>.|TRBJ2-5|.|TRBV7-6
TGTGCCGGCAGCTCGTACGTTGAAGACGCCTATGAGATCCAGTACTTC
CAGSSYVEDAYEIQYF
>.|TRBJ2-5|few|TRBV20-1
TGCAGTGCTAGGGCCAGGGTAGTGAGGGGGAAGACCCAGTACTTC
CSARARVVRGKTQYF
>.|TRBJ2-3|.|TRBV29-1
TGCAGCGTTGATCCATCAGCACAGGATACGCAGTATTTT
CSVDPSAQDTQYF
>TRBD2|TRBJ2-5|few|TRBV11-2
TGTGCCAGCAGCTTAGGACTAGCGGGAGCCCAGTACTTC
CASSLGLAGAQYF
>.|TRBJ1-2|few|TRBV6-1
TGTGCCAGCAGTGAAGAAGGCAGCGCATACTATGGCTACACCTTC
CASSEEGSAYYGYTF
>TRBD2|TRBJ2-1|.|TRBV12-3/TRBV12-4
TGTGCCAGCAGTTTTGCCACGGGAGGAAGATCCTACAATGAGCAGTTCTTC
CASSFATGGRSYNEQFF
>.|TRBJ2-2|once|TRBV29-1
TGCAGCGTCGCGCGCGGGACAGTGAACACCGGGGAGCTGTTTTTT
CSVARGTVNTGELFF
>.|TRBJ2-4|once|TRBV12-3/TRBV12-4
TGTGCCAGCAGTTACGCCCGCTTACGCGAACAGTACTTC
CASSYARLREQYF
>TRBD1|TRBJ1-2|.|TRBV28
TGTGCCAGCAGTTTAGAAAACAGGGGGCGCATGGGCTACACCTTC
CASSLENRGRMGYTF
>TRBD2|TRBJ2-7|few|TRBV27
TGTGCCAGCAGTTTAGACGGGAGGGCCCTCTACGAGCAGTACTTC
CASSLDGRALYEQYF
>TRBD2|TRBJ2-1|few|TRBV20-1
TGCAGTGCGATATCCGGGACTAGCGGGAGTAGTGAGCAGTTCTTC
CSAISGTSGSSEQFF
>.|TRBJ2-7|.|TRBV13
TGTGCCAGCACCCCCTGGGGGGACGAGCAGTACTTC
CASTPWGDEQYF
>.|TRBJ2-5|few|TRBV7-9
TGTGCCAGCAGCTTAGGGGTCCAGGGCTGGGAGACCCAGTACTTC
CASSLGVQGWETQYF
>.|TRBJ2-1|.|TRBV20-1
TGCAGTGCTAGAGATTTTCGGGAGACGGATGAGCAGTTCTTC
CSARDFRETDEQFF
>TRBD1|TRBJ1-2|.|TRBV6-1
TGTGCCAGCAGACCCATCCCAGGGGGCAAGGTTAACTATGGCTACACCTTC
CASRPIPGGKVNYGYTF
>.|TRBJ1-4|.|TRBV5-1
TGCGCCAGCAGCGGGGGGGGCAATGAAAAACTGTTTTTT
CASSGGGNEKLFF
>.|TRBJ2-7|.|TRBV6-8
TGTGCCAGCAGACGTACTAGGGCCGAGCAGTACTTC
CASRRTRAEQYF
>.|TRBJ2-1|few|TRBV20-1
TGCAGTGCGGGCCTAGTGGACTACAATGAGCAGTTCTTC
CSAGLVDYNEQFF
>TRBD1|TRBJ2-1|.|TRBV7-2
TGTGCCAGCAGCAATAGGGACAGGAGGTTCCGCAATGAGCAGTTCTTC
CASSNRDRRFRNEQFF
>TRBD1|TRBJ1-2|once|TRBV11-2
TGTGCCAGCAGCCTAGCCTGGGGACAGGGTGACTACACCTTC
CASSLAWGQGDYTF
>TRBD1|TRBJ2-5|.|TRBV30
TGTGCCTGGACAAGGAACAGGGGTCGAGAGACCCAGTACTTC
CAWTRNRGRETQYF
>.|TRBJ1-4|.|TRBV29-1
TGCAGCGTCAGAGATCCTGGCGGCGAAAAACTGTTTTTT
CSVRDPGGEKLFF
>TRBD2|TRBJ2-3|once|TRBV6-6
TGTGCCACGCAGTTGAAGGGACTAGTCACAGATACGCAGTATTTT
CATQLKGLVTDTQYF
>TRBD2|TRBJ2-4|.|TRBV2
TGTGCCAGCACGAGTCGAGCGGGAGGTACTAAAAACATTCAGTACTTC
CASTSRAGGTKNIQYF
>.|TRBJ2-5|.|TRBV6-2/TRBV6-3
TGTGCCAGCAACTCACCGACTAGGGCCCAAGAGACCCAGTACTTC
CASNSPTRAQETQYF
>TRBD1|TRBJ1-5|.|TRBV6-2/TRBV6-3
TGTGCCAGCAGCCCCCGGCTTAGGCAGGGGGCGAGCAATCAGCCCCAGCATTTT
CASSPRLRQGASNQPQHF
>.|TRBJ2-7|.|TRBV20-1
TGCAGTGCTCCACCCCCTGTCGGACAGCACTACGAGCAGTACTTC
CSAPPPVGQHYEQYF
>TRBD1|TRBJ2-7|few|TRBV6-5
TGTGCCAGCAGCCGACGGACAGGGGTAGGATACGAGCAGTACTTC
CASSRRTGVGYEQYF
>.|TRBJ1-1|.|TRBV21-1
TGTGCCAGCAGCAAAGTTACCGGAAACACTGAAGCTTTCTTT
CASSKVTGNTEAFF
>.|TRBJ2-4|.|TRBV14
TGTGCCAGCAGCCCGGTGGGGGTGCCAAACATTCAGTACTTC
CASSPVGVPNIQYF
>TRBD1|TRBJ1-2|.|TRBV19
TGTGCCAGTAGCTCTGGACAGGGTAAAGCTAACTATGGCTACACCTTC
CASSSGQGKANYGYTF
>.|TRBJ2-7|.|TRBV29-1
TGCAGCGTTGTGATGCGAGGGTTAAAGTTGGGATACGAGCAGTACTTC
CSVVMRGLKLGYEQYF
>.|TRBJ2-5|.|TRBV29-1
TGCAGCGTTGAAGACCCTCAGAAATATGACCAAGAGACCCAGTACTTC
CSVEDPQKYDQETQYF
>.|TRBJ2-7|.|TRBV4-2
TGTGCCAGCAGCCCGGAAGGGCGAGACGAGCAGTACTTC
CASSPEGRDEQYF
>.|TRBJ1-6|.|TRBV27
TGTGCCAGCAGTTCCCGAGAGAATTCACCCCTCCACTTT
CASSSRENSPLHF
>TRBD2|TRBJ2-3|few|TRBV20-1
TGCAGTGCTAGAGCGGGAGGGGCAGATACGCAGTATTTT
CSARAGGADTQYF
>.|TRBJ2-5|.|TRBV20-1
TGCAGTGCTACAGGACTGGCGGGTGCCAATGAGCAGTACTTC
CSATGLAGANEQYF
>TRBD2|TRBJ2-7|.|TRBV27
TGTGCCAGCAGTTCGATAGCGGGAGTGGCCTACGAGCAGTACTTC
CASSSIAGVAYEQYF
>TRBD2|TRBJ2-1|.|TRBV27
TGTGCCAGCAGTTTCGGGGGGGCTATCACTGAGCAGTTCTTC
CASSFGGAITEQFF
>TRBD2|TRBJ2-7|.|TRBV20-1
TGCAGTGCTAGAGATGTAAAACTAGCGGGACACTACGAGCAGTACTTC
CSARDVKLAGHYEQYF
>TRBD1|TRBJ2-1|few|TRBV4-3
TGCGCCAGCAGCAACCGGGACAGGGCTAATGAGCAGTTCTTC
CASSNRDRANEQFF